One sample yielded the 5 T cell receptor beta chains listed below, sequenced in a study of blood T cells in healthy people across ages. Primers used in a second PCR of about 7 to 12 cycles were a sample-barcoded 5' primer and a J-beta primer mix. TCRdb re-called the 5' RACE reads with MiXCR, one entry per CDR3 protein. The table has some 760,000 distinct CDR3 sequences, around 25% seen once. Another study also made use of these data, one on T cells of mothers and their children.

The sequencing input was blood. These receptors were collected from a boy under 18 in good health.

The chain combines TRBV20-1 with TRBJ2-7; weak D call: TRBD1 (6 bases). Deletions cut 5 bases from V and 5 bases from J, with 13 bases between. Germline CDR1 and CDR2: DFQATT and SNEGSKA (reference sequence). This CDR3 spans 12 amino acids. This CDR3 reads CSAEPQGNEQYF. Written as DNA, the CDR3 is TGCAGTGCTGAACCACAGGGCAACGAGCAGTACTTC.

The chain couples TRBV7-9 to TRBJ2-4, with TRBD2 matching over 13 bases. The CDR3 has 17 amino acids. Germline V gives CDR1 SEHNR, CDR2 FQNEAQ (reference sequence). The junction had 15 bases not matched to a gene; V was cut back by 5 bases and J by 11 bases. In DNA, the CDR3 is TGTGCCAGCAGCCCCGGGGCAGGACTAGCGGGGGCATCGCTTCAGTACTTC. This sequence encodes CASSPGAGLAGASLQYF.

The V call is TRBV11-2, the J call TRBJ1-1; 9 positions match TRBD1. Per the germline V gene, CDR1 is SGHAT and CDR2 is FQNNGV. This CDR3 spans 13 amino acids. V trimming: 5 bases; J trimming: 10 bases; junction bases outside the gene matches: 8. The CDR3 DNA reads TGTGCCAGCAGCCTAGGGCAGGACAGGGGAGCTTTCTTT. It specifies CASSLGQDRGAFF.

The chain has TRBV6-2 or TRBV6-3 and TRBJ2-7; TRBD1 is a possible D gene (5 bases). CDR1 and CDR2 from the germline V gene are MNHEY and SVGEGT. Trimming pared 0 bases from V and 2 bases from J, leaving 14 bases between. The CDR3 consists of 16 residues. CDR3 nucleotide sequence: TGTGCCAGCAGTTACTCGATTACTGGACAAACCTACGAGCAGTACTTC. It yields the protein CASSYSITGQTYEQYF.

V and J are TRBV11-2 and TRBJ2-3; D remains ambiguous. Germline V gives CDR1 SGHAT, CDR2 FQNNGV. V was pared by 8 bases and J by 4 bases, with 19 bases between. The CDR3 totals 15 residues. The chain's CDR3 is CASSFSAYRADTQYF. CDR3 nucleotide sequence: TGTGCCAGCTCTTTTTCGGCCTATAGAGCAGATACGCAGTATTTT.